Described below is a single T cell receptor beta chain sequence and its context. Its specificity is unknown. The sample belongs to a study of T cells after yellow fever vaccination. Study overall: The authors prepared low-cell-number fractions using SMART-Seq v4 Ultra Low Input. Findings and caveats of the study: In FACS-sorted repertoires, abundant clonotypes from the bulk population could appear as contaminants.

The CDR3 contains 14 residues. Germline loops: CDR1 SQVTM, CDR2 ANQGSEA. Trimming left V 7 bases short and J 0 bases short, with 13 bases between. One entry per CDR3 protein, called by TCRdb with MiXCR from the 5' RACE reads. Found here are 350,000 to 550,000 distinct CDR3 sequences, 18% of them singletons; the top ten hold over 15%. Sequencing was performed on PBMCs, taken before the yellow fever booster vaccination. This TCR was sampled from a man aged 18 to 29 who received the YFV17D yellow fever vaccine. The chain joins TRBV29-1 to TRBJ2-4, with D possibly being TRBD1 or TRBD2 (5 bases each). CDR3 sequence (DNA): TGCAGCGGTGGGGACCATTTAGCCAAAAACATTCAGTACTTC. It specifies CSGGDHLAKNIQYF.